A single sample is the source of the 15 T cell receptor beta chains below, sequenced in a study of identical twins. Using its own MiXCR run on the 5' RACE reads, TCRdb lists one record per CDR3 protein. The sample includes roughly 250,000 distinct CDR3 sequences, 5.5% to 7% of them seen just once. These data were also filed under a second study, of yellow fever vaccine responses in identical twins.

Sequencing was done on a sample of memory (CD45RO+) T cells sorted from blood. These receptors were obtained from a woman aged 18-35 years in good health.

This clonotype turned up a few times. The V gene is TRBV11-2, the J gene TRBJ2-7, with D perhaps TRBD2 (6 bases). Germline CDR1 SGHAT, CDR2 FQNNGV. The CDR3 totals 14 residues. V shed 5 bases and J shed 4 bases, with 15 bases lying between them. The CDR3 loop reads CASSRDFGGYEQYF. As DNA, the CDR3 is TGTGCCAGCAGCCGAGATTTCGGGGGATACGAGCAGTACTTC.

This rearrangement joins TRBV24-1 to TRBJ2-1, with a tentative D call TRBD2 (6 bases). This CDR3 comprises 17 residues. Germline lookup yields CDR1 KGHDR and CDR2 SFDVKD. V was pared by 12 bases and J by 2 bases, with 25 bases between. CDR3 DNA sequence: TGTGCCTCCTCCCCCGGGGCGGGCGGGAAGGCCTACAATGAGCAGTTCTTC. It translates to CASSPGAGGKAYNEQFF.

This chain connects TRBV6-1 to TRBJ2-6; no clear D. The CDR3 is made up of 16 amino acids. Trimming pared 6 bases from V and 0 bases from J, leaving 12 bases between. Germline V CDR1 and CDR2: MNHNS, SASEGT. The CDR3 reads CASSSRYNSGANVLTF. The CDR3 DNA follows: TGTGCCAGCAGCTCCCGCTATAACTCTGGGGCCAACGTCCTGACTTTC.

V gene TRBV28 combines with J gene TRBJ2-7, with D perhaps TRBD1 (5 bases). This CDR3 has 14 residues. Trimming shortened V by 3 bases and J by 3 bases, and 12 bases separated the two germline ends. Germline V gives CDR1 MDHEN, CDR2 SYDVKM. Here the CDR3 reads CASSFEDTFYEQYV. CDR3 nucleotide sequence: TGTGCCAGCAGTTTTGAGGACACTTTCTACGAGCAGTACGTC.

This clonotype was found many times. The V call is TRBV12-3 or TRBV12-4, the J call TRBJ2-3; 13 positions match TRBD2. The CDR3 has 16 residues. J was trimmed by 1 base and V by 4 bases; bases with no gene match: 2. CDR3 region: CASSWGTSGGTDTQYF. The CDR3 nucleotides are TGTGCCAGCAGTTGGGGGACTAGCGGGGGCACAGATACGCAGTATTTT.

This clonotype was picked up many times. The V and J genes are TRBV4-2 and TRBJ2-5, with TRBD2 matching over 8 bases. Trimming at V came to 3 bases and at J to 0 bases, leaving 9 bases not matched to a gene. Germline CDR1 and CDR2: LGHNA and YNFKEQ. The CDR3 extends over 17 amino acids. CDR3 region: CASSHDSGAVHQETQYF. DNA of the CDR3: TGTGCCAGCAGCCACGATAGCGGGGCGGTTCACCAAGAGACCCAGTACTTC.

This clonotype was found many times. The CDR3 here is CAIRGQGNTGELFF. In DNA, the CDR3 is TGTGCCATCAGAGGGCAGGGAAACACCGGGGAGCTGTTTTTT. This chain joins TRBV10-3 and TRBJ2-2; maybe TRBD1 (5 bases). V was trimmed by 6 bases and J by 2 bases, leaving 10 bases between them. Germline lookup yields CDR1 ENHRY and CDR2 SYGVKD. This CDR3 is 14 amino acids long.

The CDR3 sequence: CASSETRTGRYEQYV. CDR3 nucleotides: TGTGCCAGCAGTGAAACCCGGACAGGGCGCTACGAGCAGTACGTC. The chain combines TRBV6-1 with TRBJ2-7, with 8 bases that match TRBD1. This CDR3 contains 15 residues. The germline V gene encodes CDR1 MNHNS and CDR2 SASEGT. The ends lost 2 bases at V and 3 bases at J; junction bases unmatched: 6.

This clonotype was observed at least ten times. V is TRBV3-1 and J is TRBJ1-3; perhaps TRBD1 as D (5 bases). The CDR3 runs 16 residues. Trimming pared 1 base from V and 0 bases from J, leaving 10 bases between. CDR1 and CDR2 from the germline V gene are LGHDT and YNNKEL (reference sequence). CDR3 protein: CASSQGGRSSGNTIYF. The CDR3 DNA reads TGTGCCAGCAGCCAAGGGGGACGGAGCTCTGGAAACACCATATATTTT.

This clonotype was picked up a small number of times. The chain carries TRBV28 and TRBJ1-4; TRBD1 matches at 9 bases. V shed 7 bases, J shed 8 bases, and the junction held 11 bases outside the gene matches. Per germline, CDR1 MDHEN and CDR2 SYDVKM. The CDR3 loop spans 15 amino acids. This CDR3 is CASTSPGTGYEKLFF. CDR3 in DNA: TGTGCCAGCACCTCACCCGGGACAGGGTACGAAAAACTGTTTTTT.

The chain has TRBV27 and TRBJ2-1; TRBD1 might be the D (7 bases). The germline V gene encodes CDR1 MNHEY and CDR2 SMNVEV (reference sequence). The CDR3 runs 13 residues. The germline V and J ends were trimmed by 3 bases and 5 bases, with 8 bases remaining between them. The CDR3 region is CASSFRGDNEQFF. Written as DNA, the CDR3 is TGTGCCAGCAGTTTCAGGGGGGACAATGAGCAGTTCTTC.

In this sample, this clonotype turned up a few times. The DNA of the CDR3 is TGTGCCAGCAGCCTCCGAAGCGGGTCTAGCACAGATACGCAGTATTTT. It encodes CASSLRSGSSTDTQYF. The V gene is TRBV3-1, the J gene TRBJ2-3; tentatively, D is TRBD2 (6 bases). Trimming stripped 4 bases from V and 0 bases from J, with 14 bases between. Germline CDR1 reads LGHDT; CDR2 reads YNNKEL (reference sequence). The length of the CDR3 is 16 residues.

This clonotype was detected many times. The chain uses TRBV5-1 and TRBJ1-1; weak D call: TRBD1 (6 bases). V was clipped by 3 bases and J by 0 bases, with 12 bases between them. Germline V gene data show CDR1 as SGHRS and CDR2 as YFSETQ. The CDR3 is 15 residues long. CDR3 coding DNA: TGCGCCAGCAGCTCTACGGGACACATGAACACTGAAGCTTTCTTT. It specifies CASSSTGHMNTEAFF.

This clonotype came up many times. The chain employs TRBV5-6 and TRBJ1-1; D is perhaps TRBD1 (6 bases). V was shortened by 4 bases and J by 1 base, with 14 bases between the two germline ends. Germline V lookup: CDR1 SGHDT, CDR2 YYEEEE. CDR3 length: 15 residues. This CDR3 reads CASSALGQKNTEAFF. The DNA of the CDR3 is TGTGCCAGCAGCGCGCTTGGACAGAAGAACACTGAAGCTTTCTTT.

The sample holds many counts of this clonotype. The V gene is TRBV2, the J gene TRBJ1-1; 8 bases are a match to TRBD1. Germline V lookup: CDR1 SNHLY, CDR2 FYNNEI. CDR3 length: 13 residues. V lost 6 bases to trimming and J lost 8 bases; unmatched junction nucleotides: 8. CDR3 region: CASRAQGAEEAFF. In DNA form, the CDR3 reads TGTGCCAGCAGAGCTCAGGGGGCCGAGGAAGCTTTCTTT.